The subject of this entry is one T cell receptor (beta chain). Using immunoSEQ multiplex PCR, the repertoire was profiled, and TCRdb retains in-frame clones only, with some absent. There are over 250,000 clones in the sample; more than 85% occur only once, and roughly 8.3% lies in the top ten. The data stem from a study of blood T cell repertoires in COVID-19. Background on the study: Samples representing acute and convalescent COVID-19 were sourced from the United States, Italy and Spain.

Cohort 3 recovery required two negative PCRs, clearance, or symptom resolution. The CDR3 has 13 amino acids. Germline-derived CDR1 and CDR2 are MNHEY and SMNVEV (reference sequence). V was pared by 8 bases and J by 6 bases, with 8 bases of the junction left unmatched. V is TRBV27 and J is TRBJ2-7; 9 bases are shared with TRBD1. The sequence came from a middle-aged man who had recovered from COVID-19. Sample: PBMCs or T cells enriched from blood (not recorded which). The DNA of the CDR3 is TGTGCCAGCGCCGGGACAGGGTTTACCGAGCAGTACTTC. Translation gives CASAGTGFTEQYF.